The rows below give T cell receptor beta chains drawn from one sample of a study of T-cell memory formation after mild COVID-19. One entry per CDR3 protein, called by TCRdb with MiXCR from the 5' RACE reads. The sample lists approximately 500,000 distinct CDR3 sequences, around a quarter occurring once. Sequenced material: PBMCs or a T cell subset sorted from them (not recorded which). These TCRs come from an adult woman who had mild COVID-19 (a few samples of this study predate the infection). Cell type and time point are not known. CDR3s include the opening cysteine and the closing phenylalanine or tryptophan. A D gene is named only where the DNA matches it firmly. The size of a clone is reported for some rows only, either as once, few or many, or as a class for expanded clones.

j_call,clone_size,v_call,d_call,cdr3_nt,cdr3_aa
TRBJ2-5,.,TRBV27,TRBD1,TGTGCCAGCAGTCACAGGGGGCGGCAAGAGACCCAGTACTTC,CASSHRGRQETQYF
TRBJ2-3,.,TRBV3-1,.,TGTGCCAGCGGCCACGGCTTACAGACAAGCACAGATACGCAGTATTTT,CASGHGLQTSTDTQYF
TRBJ2-7,.,TRBV5-1,.,TGCGCCAGCAGCTTGGGCCCAGGGCCAGACGAGCAGTACTTC,CASSLGPGPDEQYF
TRBJ2-3,.,TRBV6-6,TRBD2,TGTGCCAGCAGTCGGACTAGCGGGGGAAGAGAGTATTTT,CASSRTSGGREYF
TRBJ1-5,.,TRBV12-3/TRBV12-4,.,TGTGCCAGCAGTCCCAATATGGGCCAGCCCCAGCATTTT,CASSPNMGQPQHF
TRBJ2-1,few,TRBV12-3/TRBV12-4,TRBD2,TGTGCCAGCACGGGTAGCGGGGGTTCCTACAATGAGCAGTTCTTC,CASTGSGGSYNEQFF
TRBJ2-3,.,TRBV4-2,TRBD2,TGTGCCAGCAGCCAAGTCGTTGAAAACAGCGGGGGTAACACAGATACGCAGTATTTT,CASSQVVENSGGNTDTQYF
TRBJ2-3,.,TRBV5-4,.,TGTGCCAGCAGCGAAATACTTCGACAGGCAGATACGCAGTATTTT,CASSEILRQADTQYF
TRBJ2-1,.,TRBV21-1,.,TGTGCCAGCAGCAAACTAAGCGGGGAGAGCTCCTACAATGAGCAGTTCTTC,CASSKLSGESSYNEQFF
TRBJ1-1,.,TRBV5-1,.,TGCGCCAGCAGCTTGGTTGGGAATGAAGCTTTCTTT,CASSLVGNEAFF